This T cell receptor (beta chain) is drawn from a study of long-term antiretroviral therapy in people with HIV (dated by TCRdb to 2022 to 2024). As for the study more broadly: The earliest samples were collected approximately a decade before the 2015 WHO recommendation for immediate ART, a period when ART was typically delayed until CD4 counts fell. A retrospective serial study tested whether changes in peripheral blood TRB repertoire composition and diversity were associated with ART initiation and durable HIV suppression. From fewer than 35 adults with confirmed HIV infection, the cohort provided roughly 200 cryopreserved PBMC samples, gathered serially across a mean of about 6 years (range 1-12). About 35% of the 30 participants with HIV were female. No cross-contamination during QIAcube processing was seen in test extractions of a monoclonal T-cell line run alongside roughly 30 polyclonal samples.

Results and caveats for the whole study, not just this receptor: Because cell numbers in pre-ART samples were limited, unsorted PBMC were profiled instead of sorted CD4+ and CD8+ T cells. Compared with controls, HIV repertoires had narrower CDR3 length ranges, and the network structure pointed to an antigen-experienced repertoire that shifted only slightly toward naive after ART. Inferences about post-ART repertoire changes were limited because no data were available on ART adherence, viral resistance or therapy changes. The repertoire was dominated across all time points by expanded TRB clones identified before ART initiation, although this dominance was seen to fluctuate and to decrease in many PLHIV after ART. Owing to limited PBMC availability, only the TCR beta chain was sequenced, without alpha chain pairing. A significant increase in TRB diversity was found to be associated with ART initiation, although TRB diversity was observed to remain significantly below that of transplant donor controls even after long-term ART. The samples were dated from about 2004 to 2018, and the ART regimens that were used may be less effective than current ART regimens.

Points on this clone: The target of this receptor is not known. No clone much larger than this one lies a single base away; base qualities are absent.

From a lookup of the germline V gene (reference sequence), CDR1 and CDR2 are LNHNV and YYDKDF. From cysteine to phenylalanine, the CDR3 is 13 amino acids long. Only the CDR3 part of the read is kept: 39 bases, read in frame from the first base. The germline ends are 9 bases apart after V is trimmed by 1 base and J by 6 bases. The immunoSEQ hsTCRB v3.0 assay was used at survey level resolution to sequence the TRB variable region. The targeted TRB sequencing depth was about 35,000-55,000 T-cell genomes per sample. TRB libraries were pooled and sequenced on an Illumina MiSeq using a v3 150-cycle kit. Under the source paper's analysis protocol: Repertoire analysis ran in R within a reproducible Nextflow workflow covering QC, data transformation and analysis. LymphoSeq2, an R package for exploring AIRR-Seq data, was used to implement custom analyses. After excluding a few samples that yielded fewer than 5000 total TRB sequences, roughly 190 HIV repertoires remained for analysis. Among the roughly 190 retained HIV repertoires, some 60 were collected before ART initiation and some 130 after ART initiation. Repertoires were downsampled to 5000 TRB nucleotide sequences, with summary statistics averaged over 100 downsampling iterations. TRB sequences were retained for analysis only if CDR3 regions of at least seven amino acids were present. A Shannon entropy-derived clonality score and the Gini coefficient were used to measure diversity. In the repertoire networks, any two of the top 5000 CDR3 amino acid sequences were linked whenever the two sequences differed by an edit distance of one. For TRB CDR3 amino acid sequences, GLIPH2 was used to predict antigen specificity groups and MHC restriction. To flag known CMV, EBV, HIV or tissue antigen associations, CDR3 amino acid sequences were matched against VDJdb and McPAS-TCR. Pre-ART, post-ART and control groups were compared with Wilcoxon signed-rank tests and Holm-Bonferroni correction. What TCRdb holds here is the immuneACCESS table cut down to in-frame rearrangements. Part of the clones is not present; checked against another copy, under half of the missing clones reflect an unresolved V gene, and the others are unexplained. The V and J calls and clone size are taken from that table; D and trimming were inferred from the DNA. The sample data list tens of thousands of clones, and 65% to 90% of these were observed just once. More than 15% of the sample is held by the ten biggest clonotypes.

Participants were included only if at least one PBMC sample before ART initiation and at least two post-ART samples were available. Every participant with HIV received treatment in the United States of America. Before DNA extraction, cryopreserved samples of 1-10 million PBMC were thawed and then washed. At the time of the earliest PBMC sample for each participant with HIV, ages ranged from about 23 to 60 years. PBMC samples were contributed by each participant from 1-4 timepoints before ART initiation and 2-8 timepoints after ART initiation, with a median of 7 samples. For every participant, serial HIV viral load, CD4+ T-cell count, ART history and demographic data were obtained. Genomic DNA was extracted from unsorted PBMC with a Qiagen kit on a QIAcube, with processing performed in batches of 12 samples.

The sequence was collected from a man aged 45-65 years with HIV. The sample was unsorted PBMCs, taken 1.2 years after starting antiretroviral therapy. The chain joins TRBV15 to TRBJ1-2, and the D gene may be TRBD1, 5 bases matching. The DNA sequence is as follows: TGTGCCACCAGCAGAGGGCAGGGTGATGGCTACACCTTC. It is translated as CATSRGQGDGYTF.